These 9 T cell receptor beta chains were sequenced from one sample in a study of post-analysis software for immune sequencing data. Overall study results and limits: There were several TRBV segments more frequent in patients than controls, and TRBV5-6, TRBV5-1 and TRBV20-1 were among them.

Prepared TCR beta cDNA libraries contained unique molecular identifiers. In TCRdb, the PCR reads were re-called with MiXCR into one record per CDR3 protein. Among hundreds of thousands of distinct CDR3 sequences listed, 25% to 30% were seen once. These receptors' antigens are unknown. The sample comprised blood. These receptors all come from a girl between 5 and 17 years old with multiple sclerosis.

The J gene is TRBJ1-1, the V gene TRBV12-3 or TRBV12-4; D may be TRBD1 (6 bases). V was trimmed by 3 bases and J by 1 base, leaving 9 bases between them. This CDR3 spans 14 amino acids. The CDR3 loop reads CASSFTGRNTEAFF. The CDR3 region has the DNA TGTGCCAGCAGTTTTACAGGGCGGAACACTGAAGCTTTCTTT.

In this sample, this clonotype turned up a few times. The V gene is TRBV12-3 or TRBV12-4, the J gene TRBJ2-7; possible D gene TRBD2, 5 bases. The DNA end favors TRBJ2-5, so the J call may be wrong. The CDR3 is 14 amino acids. CDR3 region: CASSLTEGSGTQYF. CDR3 nucleotides: TGTGCCAGCAGTTTGACCGAGGGCAGCGGGACCCAGTACTTC.

This clonotype has a handful of counts. The rearrangement links TRBV18 to TRBJ2-3; D is perhaps TRBD2 (5 bases). V dropped 8 bases and J dropped 6 bases, with 15 bases sitting between them. This CDR3 region has 13 residues. The germline gives CDR1 KGHSH, CDR2 LQKENI. The CDR3 DNA follows: TGTGCCAGCGTGGACGGACTTTTGGATACGCAGTATTTT. This sequence encodes CASVDGLLDTQYF.

The chain joins TRBV28 to TRBJ2-3, with D possibly being TRBD1 or TRBD2 (5 bases each). CDR3 length: 14 amino acids. V lost 9 bases and J lost 1, with 14 bases in between. Germline V gives CDR1 MDHEN, CDR2 SYDVKM. The CDR3 protein is CASGLTGRTDTQYF. The CDR3 DNA is TGTGCCAGTGGGTTAACGGGGCGCACAGATACGCAGTATTTT.

This sequence joins TRBV4-2 and TRBJ2-3; 10 bases map to TRBD2. V lost 3 bases and J lost 6; bases outside the gene matches: 15. The length of the CDR3 is 18 residues. Per germline, CDR1 LGHNA and CDR2 YNFKEQ. For the CDR3, the DNA is TGTGCCAGCAGCCATAACGGGGGGGCTAGCGGGAGTTTGGATACGCAGTATTTT. Translation gives CASSHNGGASGSLDTQYF.

This chain links TRBV7-2 with TRBJ2-5; the D gene is possibly TRBD1 (6 bases). V was clipped by 1 base and J by 11 bases, with 20 bases between them. This CDR3 has 15 amino acids. Germline V gives CDR1 SGHTA, CDR2 FQGNSA. CDR3 protein: CASSLVARGSNEQYF. The CDR3 DNA reads TGTGCCAGCAGCTTAGTAGCCAGGGGCAGTAATGAGCAGTACTTC.

The chain links TRBV2 to TRBJ1-4, with unresolved D. With 6 bases removed from V and 4 bases from J, the gap between germline ends came to 9 bases. This CDR3 has 13 amino acids. The germline CDR1 and CDR2 sequences are SNHLY and FYNNEI. In nucleotides, the CDR3 is TGTGCCAGCAGGGCGGGGTTTAATGAAAAACTGTTTTTT. It is translated as CASRAGFNEKLFF.

The chain uses TRBV20-1 and TRBJ2-1; TRBD2 agrees at 9 bases. The V segment lost 1 base and the J segment 8 bases; nucleotides outside the gene matches: 15. CDR3 size: 17 residues. Germline V CDR1 and CDR2: DFQATT, SNEGSKA (reference sequence). Here the CDR3 DNA reads TGCAGTGCTAGAGGGGGAGTGTGGCGGGAGGGCGAGTATGAGCAGTTCTTC. Protein sequence: CSARGGVWREGEYEQFF.

V usage is TRBV6-2 or TRBV6-3 and J usage is TRBJ1-1; the D is unclear. The CDR3 is made up of 13 amino acids. V dropped 10 bases and J dropped 0 bases, with 12 bases sitting between them. Per germline, CDR1 MNHEY and CDR2 SVGEGT. The CDR3 here is CATTEQMNTEAFF. CDR3 bases: TGTGCCACCACGGAGCAGATGAACACTGAAGCTTTCTTT.